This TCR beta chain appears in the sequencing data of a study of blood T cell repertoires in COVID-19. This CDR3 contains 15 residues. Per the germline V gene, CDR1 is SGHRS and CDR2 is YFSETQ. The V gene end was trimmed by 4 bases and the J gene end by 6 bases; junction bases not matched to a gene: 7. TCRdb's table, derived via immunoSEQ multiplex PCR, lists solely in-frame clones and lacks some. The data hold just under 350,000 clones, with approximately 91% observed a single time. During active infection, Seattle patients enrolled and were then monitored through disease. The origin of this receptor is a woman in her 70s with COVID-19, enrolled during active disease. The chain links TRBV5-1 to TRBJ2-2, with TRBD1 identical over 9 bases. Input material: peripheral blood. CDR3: CASSPGQGDPGELFF. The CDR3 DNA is TGCGCCAGCAGCCCGGGACAGGGCGATCCCGGGGAGCTGTTTTTT.